This TCR beta chain was found in a study of CD8+ T cells in alopecia areata (dated by TCRdb to 2016 to 2019). For the wider study: The treated patients, all with moderate-to-severe alopecia areata, were enrolled in an open-label pilot trial of oral tofacitinib given at 5 to 10 mg twice daily. Patients received tofacitinib for 6 to 18 months and were then followed off drug for 6 months to check for delayed response and recurrence. In treated patients, disease severity was measured using the SALT score, which gives the percentage of scalp surface area affected. To study T cell clonal expansion in alopecia areata, the researchers applied high-throughput TCRbeta sequencing to both the C3H/HeJ mouse model and human patients. In humans, TCRbeta sequencing was performed on scalp tissue and on sorted CD4+ and CD8+ peripheral blood T cells from healthy controls and from patients with patchy or totalis/universalis alopecia areata. Tofacitinib-treated patients had biopsies at baseline and at 4 and 24 weeks of treatment, with a later scalp biopsy in several patients. Scalp clonality was compared across normal scalp (n=4), patchy alopecia areata scalp (n=8), and alopecia totalis/universalis scalp (n=8). The RNA source kit depended on sample type: the PAXgene miRNA kit for fixed scalp, the miRNeasy kit for PBMCs, and the RNeasy kit for mouse skin. TCRbeta CDR3 regions were amplified by immunoSEQ multiplex PCR using 35 Vbeta forward and 13 Jbeta reverse primers. The paper's findings and limits, for the study overall: Compared with normal scalp, lesional scalp had higher clonality and more expanded CD8+ clones, particularly in alopecia totalis/universalis, a pattern that suggests antigenic drive. Many expanded lesional clones persisted in scalp and blood during tofacitinib treatment, which may partly explain relapse after stopping treatment. Tofacitinib significantly lowered scalp clonality and the number of expanded CD8+ clones among the top 100 scalp clones. Because the treated cohort was small and had just a single nonresponder, larger studies are needed to establish links between baseline CD8+ expansion and response. TCR sequences shared between patients were less clear than in mice, possibly partly because of HLA diversity in the patient population. Scalp TCR repertoire analysis is complicated because resident alphabeta T cells in normal human skin are also sequenced, whereas mouse skin is dominated by gammadelta T cells.

This clone came up a few times. Its recognized antigen is unknown. Base qualities were left out, and no much larger clone turns up one base away. Library generation was performed with the immunoSEQ multiplex PCR assay. To provide template for TCR sequencing, every sample had RNA extracted and reverse transcribed into cDNA. SuperScript III was used to make first-strand cDNA, primed with a 2:1 mix of oligo-dT and random hexamers. A synthetic immune receptor repertoire was used to assess amplification bias, and residual bias was removed computationally. Per the source publication's procedure: Raw reads were preprocessed for error removal, and CDR3 was defined according to IMGT conventions as running from the conserved cysteine to phenylalanine. Clonality was computed as 1 minus the Shannon entropy, with the entropy normalized by log2 of the number of productive unique TCRs. Whether scalp clones were CD4 or CD8 was inferred by matching scalp TCRbeta sequences against CD4 and CD8 repertoires sorted from blood. Imported from immuneACCESS, the table was reduced by TCRdb to in-frame sequences with V and J called. These copies leave out some clones; in studies compared against another copy, an unresolved V gene accounts for under half, and the cause of the remainder is not known. D and trimming were read from the DNA, whereas the V and J calls and clone size are those reported in that table. This sample has about 210,000 clones in its table, and roughly two fifths of those were observed once. Together, the top ten hold approximately 2.9% of the sample.

What this sample's treatment or condition label stands for: oral pan-JAK inhibitor, 5-10 mg twice daily. Lesional scalp punch biopsies and peripheral blood were collected from alopecia areata patients. PBMCs were isolated by density centrifugation and stained for CD3, CD4 and CD8, after which CD4+ and CD8+ T cells were sorted on a FACSAria. The TCR was taken from a human donor with alopecia areata. The sample consisted of CD4+ T cells sorted from blood, taken around week 37, from a patient treated with tofacitinib.

At the DNA level, the sequence is TGTGCCAGCAGTTACTCAACTAGCGGTAAAGAGACCCAGTACTTC. It translates as CASSYSTSGKETQYF. This chain is built from TRBV6-5 and TRBJ2-5; TRBD2 agrees with 8 junctional bases. V and J are trimmed by 0 bases and 3 bases, and the gene matches miss 3 bases of the junction. The CDR1 and CDR2 encoded by the germline V gene are MNHEY and SVGAGI. There are 15 amino acids in the CDR3, from cysteine to phenylalanine inclusive. The sequence is cut down to CDR3 DNA, 45 bases in frame from base 1.